The 22 T cell receptor beta chains below all came from one sample that was sequenced in a study of monozygotic twins with inflammatory bowel disease. TCRdb re-analyzed the 5' RACE reads; it lists each CDR3 protein once, without DNA. The repertoire shows about 450,000 distinct CDR3 sequences; the top ten hold approximately 2.4%. Sequenced input: blood. The receptors were gathered from a human donor with ulcerative colitis or Crohn's disease, or a healthy co-twin of an affected twin (not recorded which).

The chain combines TRBV3-1 with TRBJ2-2; the D call of TRBD1 rests on TCRdb alone, since no DNA is present to check it. From germline, CDR1 is LGHDT and CDR2 YNNKEL (reference sequence). The CDR3 has 16 residues. CDR3 in amino acids: CASSRRAGVNTGELFF.

The V gene is TRBV5-1, the J gene TRBJ2-5; TCRdb names TRBD1, which stays unverified in the absence of DNA. This CDR3 has 15 residues. The germline V gene has CDR1 SGHRS and CDR2 YFSETQ. CDR3 sequence: CASLPRQGIQETQYF.

The gene calls are TRBV7-6 and TRBJ2-3; TCRdb's D call of TRBD1 is untestable without DNA. The CDR3 is made up of 16 amino acids. Germline V gene data show CDR1 as SGHVS and CDR2 as FNYEAQ. CDR3 protein: CASSQSGTGVVDTQYF.

The chain carries TRBV2 and TRBJ2-7; TCRdb picks TRBD2, but there is no DNA to check that call. CDR3 length equals 17 residues. Germline assignment: CDR1 SNHLY and CDR2 FYNNEI. CDR3 region: CASSAPPGLASSYEQYF. The entire variable domain, with the rest obtained from reference TRBV2 and TRBJ2-7, is as follows: EPEVTQTPSHQVTQMGQEVILRCVPISNHLYFYWYRQILGQKVEFLVSFYNNEISEKSEIFDDQFSVERPDGSNFTLKIRSTKLEDSAMYFCASSAPPGLASSYEQYFGPGTRLTVT.

The gene calls are TRBV5-1 and TRBJ1-4; TCRdb outputs TRBD1, but without DNA this stays unchecked. The germline V gene has CDR1 SGHRS and CDR2 YFSETQ. CDR3 length equals 14 residues. The CDR3 is CASRTGQGMEKLFF.

This chain links TRBV5-1 with TRBJ2-7; TCRdb names TRBD2, which stays unverified in the absence of DNA. The CDR3 is made up of 18 amino acids. Germline V gene data show CDR1 as SGHRS and CDR2 as YFSETQ. The CDR3 loop is CASSLERQRGSKDYEQYF.

The rearrangement uses TRBV20-1 and TRBJ2-7. From germline, CDR1 is DFQATT and CDR2 SNEGSKA (reference sequence). This CDR3 has 11 amino acids. The CDR3 spells CSASRGDEQYF.

The V call is TRBV12-3 or TRBV12-4, the J call TRBJ2-2; TCRdb lists TRBD1, though no DNA is available to test this call. The CDR3 has 14 amino acids. CDR3 region: CASSFVVRGGELFF.

This chain connects TRBV29-1 to TRBJ2-1; TCRdb calls TRBD2, which cannot be checked without DNA. Germline CDR1 reads SQVTM; CDR2 reads ANQGSEA. This CDR3 is built from 16 residues. The CDR3 spells CSVEGIISGSYNEQFF.

The chain recombines TRBV7-8 with TRBJ2-1; TCRdb returns TRBD1, unconfirmable since there is no DNA. CDR1 SGHVS and CDR2 FQNEAQ come from the germline V gene. CDR3 length: 16 amino acids. The CDR3: CASSPPRGSPYNEQFF.

The chain uses TRBV7-9 and TRBJ2-1; the D gene TCRdb calls, TRBD2, cannot be checked with no DNA. Germline lookup yields CDR1 SEHNR and CDR2 FQNEAQ (reference sequence). CDR3 length equals 16 residues. The CDR3 region is CASSLMAGEAPNEQFF.

The rearrangement uses TRBV29-1 and TRBJ2-7; the TCRdb call, TRBD2, lacks DNA for checking. Germline V lookup: CDR1 SQVTM, CDR2 ANQGSEA. CDR3 length equals 15 residues. The CDR3 spells CSVQRDYLGSYEQYF.

The V and J genes are TRBV28 and TRBJ2-2; checking the TCRdb D call of TRBD1 is not possible without DNA. The CDR3 totals 15 residues. Germline CDR1 and CDR2: MDHEN and SYDVKM. The CDR3 sequence is CASKGEPSNTGELFF.

The J gene is TRBJ2-2, the V gene TRBV5-1. CDR1 and CDR2 (germline): SGHRS, YFSETQ. The CDR3 is 13 residues long. CDR3 loop: CASSLRETRELFF. Variable domain in full (rest from reference TRBV5-1 and TRBJ2-2): KAGVTQTPRYLIKTRGQQVTLSCSPISGHRSVSWYQQTPGQGLQFLFEYFSETQRNKGNFPGRFSGRQFSNSRSEMNVSTLELGDSALYLCASSLRETRELFFGEGSRLTVL.

V is TRBV24-1 and J is TRBJ2-1; TCRdb's D call, TRBD2, is unchecked because there is no DNA. This CDR3 is built from 16 residues. Germline CDR1 is KGHDR and CDR2 is SFDVKD. The CDR3 loop is CATSDTGLAGGNEQFF.

This chain links TRBV5-1 with TRBJ2-1. There are 15 residues in the CDR3. From germline, CDR1 is SGHRS and CDR2 YFSETQ. This CDR3 is CASSSDGTPYNEQFF.

The CDR3 loop reads CASSYPLGADNQPQHF. V gene TRBV6-5 combines with J gene TRBJ1-5; TCRdb selects TRBD1, and the lack of DNA leaves this call unchecked. The CDR3 extends over 16 amino acids. Germline CDR1 and CDR2: MNHEY and SVGAGI.

The chain is built from TRBV18 and TRBJ2-2; TCRdb names TRBD1, which stays unverified in the absence of DNA. This CDR3 comprises 19 residues. Germline CDR1 reads KGHSH; CDR2 reads LQKENI. The CDR3 reads CASSPPNVKRGPNTGELFF.

The chain carries TRBV10-3 and TRBJ1-2. The germline V gene encodes CDR1 ENHRY and CDR2 SYGVKD. This CDR3 region has 13 residues. The CDR3 here is CAISDPTGNGYTF.

V is TRBV19 and J is TRBJ2-3; the TCRdb call, TRBD1, lacks DNA for checking. This CDR3 has 12 amino acids. The germline V gene has CDR1 LNHDA and CDR2 SQIVND (reference sequence). The CDR3 loop reads CASGQGQDTQYF.

The chain uses TRBV30 and TRBJ1-1. Germline V lookup: CDR1 GTSNPN, CDR2 SVGIG (reference sequence). The CDR3 extends over 13 amino acids. The chain's CDR3 is CAWKRQEYTEAFF.

V usage is TRBV5-1 and J usage is TRBJ1-1; TCRdb names TRBD1, which stays unverified in the absence of DNA. The V gene's germline CDR1 is SGHRS and CDR2 YFSETQ. CDR3 length: 15 amino acids. CDR3 region: CASSIQGQRNTEAFF.